Below, 4 T cell receptor beta chains from the same sample are listed, as sequenced in a study of cytomegalovirus exposure and HLA in healthy donors. The primer mix had 60 Vbeta and 13 Jbeta primers. Only in-frame clones appear in the TCRdb table, and some are missing; sequencing was by immunoSEQ multiplex PCR. Seen here are approximately 88,000 clones, approximately 80% observed once, and the top ten hold roughly 5%. Sequencing was performed on PBMCs. The receptors were sampled from a man aged 30-40 years in good health and CMV-seropositive.

The chain has TRBV29-1 and TRBJ2-5; 9 bases are a match to TRBD1. CDR1 and CDR2 from the germline V gene are SQVTM and ANQGSEA. J gave up 11 bases and V 4 bases, and 5 bases lay outside the gene matches. The CDR3 is made up of 11 amino acids. This CDR3 is CSVADRGKQYF. The CDR3, as DNA: TGCAGCGTTGCGGACAGGGGTAAGCAGTACTTC.

V is TRBV5-1 and J is TRBJ2-7; D may be TRBD1 (5 bases). Germline V gene sequence: CDR1 SGHRS, CDR2 YFSETQ. Trimming removed 0 bases at V and 4 bases at J, with 14 bases between. The CDR3 is 15 amino acids. CDR3 protein: CASSLDIWTPYEQYV. For the CDR3, the DNA is TGCGCCAGCAGCTTGGATATCTGGACACCATACGAGCAGTACGTC.

This chain joins TRBV6-5 and TRBJ1-6; D is undetermined. The CDR3 is made up of 15 amino acids. Trimming cost V 6 bases and J 5 bases, with 14 bases left between them. Looked up from germline, CDR1 is MNHEY and CDR2 is SVGAGI. The CDR3 is CASSMRRVDNSPLHF. Written as DNA, the CDR3 is TGTGCCAGCAGCATGAGACGGGTGGATAATTCACCCCTCCACTTT.

The chain uses TRBV19 and TRBJ2-3, with a weak D call TRBD2 (6 bases). Deletions cut 5 bases from V and 0 bases from J, with 12 bases between. CDR1 and CDR2 (germline): LNHDA, SQIVND (reference sequence). The CDR3 is 15 amino acids. In DNA form, the CDR3 reads TGTGCCAGTAGTTCCGTAGCGGTAAGCACAGATACGCAGTATTTT. This codes for CASSSVAVSTDTQYF.